This entry concerns a single TCR beta chain. The antigen is unknown. Given a much more abundant clone one base away, this may be a read error. The sample comes from a study of tumor-infiltrating lymphocytes in primary liver carcinoma. Study details: Regardless of tissue type, samples showed similar yields of roughly 3.65 to 7.5 million productive TCRbeta reads. Findings of the study overall: Paired tumor-adjacent and tumor-blood samples overlapped less than tumor region pairs did. Blood trailed tumors significantly in top-250-clone fraction (p = 0.039).

The germline CDR1 and CDR2 sequences are SEHNR and FQNEAQ (reference sequence). This CDR3 region has 13 residues. A constant-region primer served to make TCR beta cDNA from approximately 490 ng total RNA. Generation of the TCR beta libraries relied on three nested multiplex PCR rounds using slightly modified ARM-PCR. Each of the first two PCR rounds ran approximately 9 cycles with TRBV1-TRBV30 forward and C-beta reverse primers. TCRdb ran MiXCR on the multiplex PCR reads and lists one entry per CDR3 protein. Of around 120,000 distinct CDR3 sequences in the sample, under 70% were seen once. Without any cell sorting, roughly 20-32 mg of bulk tissue yielded co-extracted RNA and DNA. Enrolled patients were chronically infected with HBV and treatment-naive.

This chain uses TRBV7-9 with TRBJ1-1; the match to TRBD1 covers 8 bases. The source is a woman in her sixties or seventies with primary liver carcinoma and hepatitis B virus infection. Sequenced: tumor-adjacent normal liver tissue. The DNA of the CDR3 is TGTGCCAGCAGCTACGGACAGGGCACTGAAGCTCTCTTT. Translation gives CASSYGQGTEALF.